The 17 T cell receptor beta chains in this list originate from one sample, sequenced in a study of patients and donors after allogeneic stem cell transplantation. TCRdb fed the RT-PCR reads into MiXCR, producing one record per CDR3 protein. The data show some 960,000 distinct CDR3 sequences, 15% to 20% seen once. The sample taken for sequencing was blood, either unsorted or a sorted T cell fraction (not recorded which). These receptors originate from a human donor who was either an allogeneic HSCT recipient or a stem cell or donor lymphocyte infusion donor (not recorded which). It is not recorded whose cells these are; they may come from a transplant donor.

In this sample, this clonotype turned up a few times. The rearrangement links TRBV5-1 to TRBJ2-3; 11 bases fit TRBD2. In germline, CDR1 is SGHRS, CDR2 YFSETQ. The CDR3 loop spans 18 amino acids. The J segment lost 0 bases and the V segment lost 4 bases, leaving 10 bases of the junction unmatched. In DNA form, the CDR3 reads TGCGCCAGCAGCCCGCCGAAACTAGCGGGAGCCAGCACAGATACGCAGTATTTT. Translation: CASSPPKLAGASTDTQYF.

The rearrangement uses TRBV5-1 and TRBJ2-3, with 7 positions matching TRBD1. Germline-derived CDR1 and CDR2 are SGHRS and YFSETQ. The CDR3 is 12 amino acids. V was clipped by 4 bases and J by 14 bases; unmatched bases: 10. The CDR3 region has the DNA TGCGCCAGCAGCCCTACAGGGGTGTCGCGGTATTTT. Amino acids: CASSPTGVSRYF.

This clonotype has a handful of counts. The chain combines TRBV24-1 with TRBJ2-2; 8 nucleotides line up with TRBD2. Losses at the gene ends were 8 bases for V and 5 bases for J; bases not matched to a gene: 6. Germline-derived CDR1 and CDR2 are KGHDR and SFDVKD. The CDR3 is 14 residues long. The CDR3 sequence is CATKGAGDTGELFF. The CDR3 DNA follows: TGTGCCACCAAAGGAGCGGGAGATACCGGGGAGCTGTTTTTT.

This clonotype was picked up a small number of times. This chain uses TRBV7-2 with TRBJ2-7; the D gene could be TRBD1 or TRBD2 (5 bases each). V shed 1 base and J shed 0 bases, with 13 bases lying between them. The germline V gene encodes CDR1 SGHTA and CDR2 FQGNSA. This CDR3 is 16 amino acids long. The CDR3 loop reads CASSLVASGGSYEQYF. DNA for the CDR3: TGTGCCAGCAGCTTAGTGGCTAGTGGGGGCTCCTACGAGCAGTACTTC.

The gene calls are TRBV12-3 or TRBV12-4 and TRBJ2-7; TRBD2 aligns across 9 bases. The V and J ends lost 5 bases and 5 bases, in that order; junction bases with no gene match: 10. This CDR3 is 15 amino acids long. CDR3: CASSPRGGRADEQYF. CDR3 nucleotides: TGTGCCAGCAGTCCCAGGGGCGGGAGGGCCGACGAGCAGTACTTC.

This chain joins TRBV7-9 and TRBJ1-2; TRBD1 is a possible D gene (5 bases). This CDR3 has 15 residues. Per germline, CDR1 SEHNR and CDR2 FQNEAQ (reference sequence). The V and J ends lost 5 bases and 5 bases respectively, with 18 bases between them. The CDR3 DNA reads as TGTGCCAGCAGCCAAGGGGCCGTCACTCTATATGGCTACACCTTC. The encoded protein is CASSQGAVTLYGYTF.

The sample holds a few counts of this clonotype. CDR3 protein: CASSLAGQGFRHEQYF. In DNA form, the CDR3 reads TGTGCCAGCAGTTTAGCGGGACAGGGTTTCCGCCACGAGCAGTACTTC. The chain couples TRBV12-3 or TRBV12-4 to TRBJ2-7; 9 bases align to TRBD1. The trim removed 0 bases at V and 5 bases at J, leaving 8 bases unmatched. CDR3 length: 16 amino acids.

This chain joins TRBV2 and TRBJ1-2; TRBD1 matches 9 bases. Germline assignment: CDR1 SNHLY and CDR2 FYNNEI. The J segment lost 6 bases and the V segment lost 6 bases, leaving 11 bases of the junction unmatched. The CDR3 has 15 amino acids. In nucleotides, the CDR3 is TGTGCCAGCAGCGCGACAGGGGGAAGAAGTCATGGCTACACCTTC. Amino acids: CASSATGGRSHGYTF.

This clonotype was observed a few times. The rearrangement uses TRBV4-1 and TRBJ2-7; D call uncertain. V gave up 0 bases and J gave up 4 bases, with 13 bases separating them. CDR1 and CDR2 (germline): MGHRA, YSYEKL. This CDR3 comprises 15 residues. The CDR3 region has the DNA TGCGCCAGCAGCCAAGACGTCACAGTAGGTTACGAGCAGTACTTC. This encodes CASSQDVTVGYEQYF.

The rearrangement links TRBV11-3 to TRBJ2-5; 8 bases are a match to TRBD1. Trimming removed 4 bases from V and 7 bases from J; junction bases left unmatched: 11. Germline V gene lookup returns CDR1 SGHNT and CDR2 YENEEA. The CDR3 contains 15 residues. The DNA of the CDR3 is TGTGCCAGCAGCTATGGACAGGGAAGAAGATGGACCCAGTACTTC. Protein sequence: CASSYGQGRRWTQYF.

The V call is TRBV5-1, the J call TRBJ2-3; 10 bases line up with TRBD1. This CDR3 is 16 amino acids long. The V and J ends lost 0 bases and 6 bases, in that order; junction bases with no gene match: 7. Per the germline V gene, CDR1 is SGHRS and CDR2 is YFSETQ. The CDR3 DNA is TGCGCCAGCAGCTTGGGTTCGACAGGGGGCAAGGATACGCAGTATTTT. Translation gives CASSLGSTGGKDTQYF.

The CDR3 sequence: CASSPYPSGEQFF. CDR3 nucleotides: TGTGCCAGCAGTCCTTACCCTAGTGGGGAGCAGTTCTTC. The chain couples TRBV27 to TRBJ2-1; D uncertain. V lost 5 bases to trimming and J lost 10 bases, with 15 bases between them. Germline lookup yields CDR1 MNHEY and CDR2 SMNVEV (reference sequence). This CDR3 comprises 13 residues.

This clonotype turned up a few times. CDR3 in DNA: TGTGCCAGCAGCCCCGGGACAGCTACTGGAAACACCATATATTTT. It translates to CASSPGTATGNTIYF. The chain has TRBV7-9 and TRBJ1-3; TRBD1 matches 7 bases. Looked up from germline, CDR1 is SEHNR and CDR2 is FQNEAQ (reference sequence). This CDR3 is built from 15 residues. Unmatched junction bases numbered 6, after V lost 5 bases and J lost 2 bases.

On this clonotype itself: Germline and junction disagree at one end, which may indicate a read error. Here the CDR3 reads CASSLGLAGGVEQFF. The CDR3 DNA reads as TGTGCTAGCAGCCTCGGACTAGCGGGGGGGGTTGAGCAGTTCTTC. This sequence joins TRBV7-7 and TRBJ2-1, with 15 bases matching TRBD2. CDR3 length equals 15 residues. Germline-derived CDR1 and CDR2 are SSHAT and FNYEAQ (reference sequence).

DNA of the CDR3: TGTGCCAGCAGTACCAAGGGACGGTACACTGAAGCTTTCTTT. It specifies CASSTKGRYTEAFF. V is TRBV27 and J is TRBJ1-1; possibly TRBD1 for D (5 bases). Trimming shortened V by 5 bases and J by 3 bases, and 13 bases separated the two germline ends. Looked up from germline, CDR1 is MNHEY and CDR2 is SMNVEV (reference sequence). This CDR3 has 14 residues.

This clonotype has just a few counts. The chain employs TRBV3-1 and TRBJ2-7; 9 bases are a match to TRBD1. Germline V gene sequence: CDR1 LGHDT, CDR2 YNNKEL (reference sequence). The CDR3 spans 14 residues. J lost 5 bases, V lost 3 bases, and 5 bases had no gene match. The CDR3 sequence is CASSHGTGRDEQYF. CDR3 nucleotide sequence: TGTGCCAGCAGCCATGGGACAGGGAGGGACGAGCAGTACTTC.

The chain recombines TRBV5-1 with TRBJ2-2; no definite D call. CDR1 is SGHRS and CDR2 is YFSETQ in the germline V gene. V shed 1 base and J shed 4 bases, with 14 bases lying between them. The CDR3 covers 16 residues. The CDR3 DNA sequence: TGCGCCAGCAGCTTGCTAGGCGAGATGGTCACCGGGGAGCTGTTTTTT. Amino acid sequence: CASSLLGEMVTGELFF.